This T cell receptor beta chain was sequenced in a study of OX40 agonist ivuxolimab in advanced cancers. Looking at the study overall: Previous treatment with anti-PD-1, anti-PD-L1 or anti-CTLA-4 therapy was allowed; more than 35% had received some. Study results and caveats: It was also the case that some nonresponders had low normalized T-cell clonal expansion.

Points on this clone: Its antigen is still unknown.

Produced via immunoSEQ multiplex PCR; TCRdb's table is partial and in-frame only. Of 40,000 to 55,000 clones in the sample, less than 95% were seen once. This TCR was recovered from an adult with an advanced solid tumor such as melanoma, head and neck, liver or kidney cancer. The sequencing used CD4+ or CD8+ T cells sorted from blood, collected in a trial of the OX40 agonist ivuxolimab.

This chain's CDR3 is CASSLTREGYEQYF. CDR3 DNA sequence: TGTGCCAGTAGTCTAACCCGAGAGGGCTACGAGCAGTACTTC. The rearrangement uses TRBV19 and TRBJ2-7; D might be TRBD2 (5 bases). Trimming left V 5 bases short and J 3 bases short, with 14 bases between. The CDR3 covers 14 residues. Germline values: CDR1 LNHDA, CDR2 SQIVND (reference sequence).